The clone carrying this T cell receptor (beta chain) was counted only a few times. The junction does not match germline at one end; this may be a read error. There are 14 residues in the CDR3. MiXCR, applied by TCRdb to the 5' RACE reads, yields one record per CDR3 protein. The sample records about 530,000 distinct CDR3 sequences, around 15% being singletons. This sample is drawn from a study of identical twins. This sample was shared with a second study, whose subject was yellow fever vaccine responses in identical twins.

This chain joins TRBV12-3 or TRBV12-4 and TRBJ2-5; 12 nucleotides line up with TRBD2. What was sequenced was CD4+ T cells sorted from blood. This receptor was identified in a woman aged 18-30 years in good health. CDR3 bases: TGTGCCAGCAGTTTAAATGACCAACCGGGACTAGCGGGTTTC. Its protein is CASSLNDQPGLAGF.